This paragraph covers one TCR beta chain sequence. Genomic DNA was employed as the template in profiling TCR beta VDJ and CDR3. MiXCR, run by TCRdb on the reads, gives a single entry per CDR3 protein. The repertoire holds 300,000 or so distinct CDR3 sequences, with 45% to 65% as singletons. This sample is drawn from a study of CD8+CD57+ T cells in acquired aplastic anemia. The CDR3 length is 17 residues. V lost 2 bases, J lost 4 bases, and 11 bases stayed unmatched. The germline CDR1 and CDR2 sequences are SNHLY and FYNNEI. Patients selected for sequencing had displayed CD8+CD57+ cell expansion by flow cytometry.

The chain uses TRBV2 and TRBJ2-1; the match to TRBD1 covers 7 bases. This clonotype was obtained from a human donor with aplastic anemia. Sequencing was carried out using sorted CD4+, CD8+, or CD8+CD57+ T cells (not recorded which) from PBMCs. The CDR3 DNA follows: TGTGCCAGCAGTGAACCCCCCCGGGACAGTCTATACAATGAGCAGTTCTTC. Translating it yields CASSEPPRDSLYNEQFF.